Below, 20 T cell receptor beta chains from the same sample are listed, as sequenced in a study of T cell repertoires in aging, cancer and after chemotherapy. Rearranged V-D-J TRB sequences were amplified with a mixed TRB-A/B primer pool. Using its own MiXCR run on the multiplex PCR reads, TCRdb lists one record per CDR3 protein. The table includes some 11,000 distinct CDR3 sequences, almost 30% detected once. Peripheral blood genomic DNA, not sorted cells or RNA, was the template. Sequencing was carried out using blood. The receptors originated from a human donor in good health.

The V gene is TRBV5-4, the J gene TRBJ1-1; TRBD1 aligns across 7 bases. The J segment lost 7 bases and the V segment lost 2 bases, leaving 11 bases of the junction unmatched. The CDR3 contains 15 residues. Germline CDR1 reads SGHNT; CDR2 reads YYREEE (reference sequence). For the CDR3, the DNA is TGTGCCAGCAGCTTTCCGGGACAGCTGTTAAGTGAAGCTTTCTTT. Translation gives CASSFPGQLLSEAFF.

The rearrangement links TRBV19 to TRBJ2-7; 9 bases map to TRBD2. Trimming took 3 bases from V and 1 from J; bases not matched to a gene: 13. Germline CDR1 and CDR2: LNHDA and SQIVND (reference sequence). The CDR3 contains 18 residues. In DNA form, the CDR3 reads TGTGCCAGTAGTATGGGAGCGGGAGGAACTGCGGAATCCTACGAGCAGTACTTC. Its protein product is CASSMGAGGTAESYEQYF.

In DNA, the CDR3 is TGCAGTGCTAGAGGTGGGAGGGGACTAATCGGTAACGAGCAGTACTTC. The encoded protein is CSARGGRGLIGNEQYF. The chain joins TRBV20-1 to TRBJ2-7; 7 nucleotides align to TRBD2. Germline CDR1 reads DFQATT; CDR2 reads SNEGSKA (reference sequence). This CDR3 region has 16 residues. Losses at the gene ends were 1 base for V and 5 bases for J; bases not matched to a gene: 14.

The V call is TRBV9, the J call TRBJ1-2; 10 nucleotides line up with TRBD1. Germline CDR1 SGDLS, CDR2 YYNGEE. There are 15 residues in the CDR3. The V and J ends lost 0 bases and 6 bases, in that order; junction bases with no gene match: 5. The CDR3 region has the DNA TGTGCCAGCAGCGTAGATCCAGGACAGGGGGATGGCTACACCTTC. It specifies CASSVDPGQGDGYTF. Looking up the rest from reference TRBV9 and TRBJ1-2 gives the full variable domain: DSGVTQTPKHLITATGQRVTLRCSPRSGDLSVYWYQQSLDQGLQFLIQYYNGEERAKGNILERFSAQQFPDLHSELNLSSLELGDSALYFCASSVDPGQGDGYTFGSGTRLTVV.

V is TRBV20-1 and J is TRBJ2-3, with unresolved D. V lost 0 bases and J lost 3, with 7 bases in between. This CDR3 is 13 amino acids long. Germline lookup yields CDR1 DFQATT and CDR2 SNEGSKA (reference sequence). The CDR3 nucleotides are TGCAGTGCTAGAGATACCAGGACAGATACGCAGTATTTT. It translates to CSARDTRTDTQYF.

The sample holds a few counts of this clonotype. The chain carries TRBV4-3 and TRBJ2-7; TRBD2 aligns across 14 bases. V lost 0 bases, J lost 6 bases, and 13 bases stayed unmatched. This CDR3 region has 19 residues. Germline V gene lookup returns CDR1 LGHNA and CDR2 YSLEER. The CDR3 nucleotides are TGCGCCAGCAGCCAAGATCTAGGACTAGCGGGAGGCTCCCGCGGCGAGCAGTACTTC. This encodes CASSQDLGLAGGSRGEQYF.

V gene TRBV6-5 combines with J gene TRBJ2-3; D gene ambiguous. This CDR3 comprises 13 residues. Trimming took 6 bases from V and 0 from J, leaving 7 bases between them. Germline V gives CDR1 MNHEY, CDR2 SVGAGI. CDR3 nucleotide sequence: TGTGCCAGCAGGGTCTCTAGCACAGATACGCAGTATTTT. Translating gives CASRVSSTDTQYF.

This chain uses TRBV6-5 with TRBJ2-7; TRBD1 is a possible D gene (6 bases). CDR3 length: 17 amino acids. V shed 0 bases and J shed 3 bases, with 18 bases lying between them. The germline V gene encodes CDR1 MNHEY and CDR2 SVGAGI. DNA of the CDR3: TGTGCCAGCAGTTACTCGAGGGGTGGCACAGGGAACTACGAGCAGTACTTC. Amino acid sequence: CASSYSRGGTGNYEQYF.

This clonotype was counted only a few times. The chain joins TRBV27 to TRBJ2-1; 10 bases fit TRBD1. V trimming: 7 bases; J trimming: 9 bases; junction bases outside the gene matches: 6. The CDR3 consists of 13 residues. CDR1 and CDR2 (germline): MNHEY, SMNVEV (reference sequence). CDR3 in DNA: TGTGCCAGCACCACGGACAGGGGGGTTGAGCAGTTCTTC. Encoded protein: CASTTDRGVEQFF.

This sequence joins TRBV6-6 and TRBJ1-1; D is ambiguous. Trimming stripped 6 bases from V and 3 bases from J, with 8 bases between. The V gene's germline CDR1 is MNHNY and CDR2 SVGAGI (reference sequence). The CDR3 sequence is 12 residues long. The CDR3 DNA follows: TGTGCCAGCAGCCGCAAGGACACTGAAGCTTTCTTT. It yields the protein CASSRKDTEAFF.

Only a few counts were recorded for this clonotype. This chain uses TRBV6-5 with TRBJ2-5; 9 bases align to TRBD2. Trimming took 4 bases from V and 7 from J; bases not matched to a gene: 16. In germline, CDR1 is MNHEY, CDR2 SVGAGI. This CDR3 has 17 amino acids. The chain's CDR3 is CASSSSSSGGIRGTQYF. The CDR3 nucleotides are TGTGCCAGCAGTTCCTCCTCGAGCGGGGGGATCCGAGGGACCCAGTACTTC.

Concerning this clonotype: A clone one base away is much larger, so this may be a read error. The J gene is TRBJ2-7, the V gene TRBV19; 9 bases are shared with TRBD1. Germline CDR1 is LNHDA and CDR2 is SQIVND (reference sequence). Unmatched junction bases numbered 7, after V lost 5 bases and J lost 2 bases. The CDR3 length is 15 residues. The DNA of the CDR3 is TGTGCCAGTAGTTGCTTGGGGGACAGGGCCTACGAGCAGTACTTC. It translates to CASSCLGDRAYEQYF. Based on the CDR3 plus reference TRBV19 and TRBJ2-7, the full variable domain is DGGITQSPKYLFRKEGQNVTLSCEQNLNHDAMYWYRQDPGQGLRLIYYSQIVNDFQKGDIAEGYSVSREKKESFPLTVTSAQKNPTAFYLCASSCLGDRAYEQYFGPGTRLTVT.

The V call is TRBV5-1, the J call TRBJ2-7; 9 bases align to TRBD1. This CDR3 comprises 16 residues. Germline V gene data show CDR1 as SGHRS and CDR2 as YFSETQ. With 1 base clipped from V and 0 bases from J, the junction kept 5 bases outside the gene matches. The CDR3 reads CASSLTGQGNSYEQYF. The CDR3 nucleotides read TGCGCCAGCAGCTTGACGGGACAGGGAAACTCCTACGAGCAGTACTTC.

V usage is TRBV12-3 or TRBV12-4 and J usage is TRBJ1-4; D is unclear. Trimming left V 8 bases short and J 7 bases short, with 17 bases between. The CDR3 runs to 14 residues. In DNA form, the CDR3 reads TGTGCCAGCTCCCATGTTGGCTTGGTTGAAAAACTGTTTTTT. The encoded protein is CASSHVGLVEKLFF.

In its sample, this clonotype was seen a few times. V and J are TRBV7-2 and TRBJ2-1, with TRBD2 matching 7 bases. Looked up from germline, CDR1 is SGHTA and CDR2 is FQGNSA. J was trimmed by 1 base and V by 3 bases; bases with no gene match: 3. The CDR3 sequence is 15 residues long. As DNA, the CDR3 is TGTGCCAGCAGCTTGATGGGGGGGTCCTACAATGAGCAGTTCTTC. It is translated as CASSLMGGSYNEQFF.

The CDR3 sequence is CASSLTPGTGGSGYTF. The CDR3 DNA reads TGCGCCAGCAGCTTGACCCCCGGGACAGGGGGTTCGGGCTACACCTTC. This chain uses TRBV5-1 with TRBJ1-2; 11 nucleotides agree with TRBD1. This CDR3 spans 16 amino acids. Germline lookup yields CDR1 SGHRS and CDR2 YFSETQ. The V and J ends lost 1 base and 8 bases, in that order; junction bases with no gene match: 10.

In this sample, this clonotype turned up a few times. The J gene is TRBJ1-1, the V gene TRBV11-2; maybe TRBD1 (6 bases). The CDR3 extends over 16 amino acids. Trimming stripped 5 bases from V and 4 bases from J, with 20 bases between. Germline V gives CDR1 SGHAT, CDR2 FQNNGV. CDR3 residues: CASSASGVSRGTEAFF. DNA for the CDR3: TGTGCCAGCAGCGCATCAGGGGTCTCGCGAGGCACTGAAGCTTTCTTT.

J is TRBJ2-5 and V is TRBV27; D might be TRBD2 (5 bases). Germline V lookup: CDR1 MNHEY, CDR2 SMNVEV (reference sequence). V lost 5 bases, J lost 2 bases, and 12 bases lay in between. CDR3 length: 14 amino acids. CDR3 residues: CASSLSWTQETQYF. As DNA, the CDR3 is TGTGCCAGCAGTCTCTCGTGGACTCAAGAGACCCAGTACTTC.

The chain couples TRBV19 to TRBJ1-2; 12 positions match TRBD1. In germline, CDR1 is LNHDA, CDR2 SQIVND (reference sequence). This CDR3 contains 18 residues. J lost 2 bases, V lost 6 bases, and 13 bases had no gene match. The CDR3 nucleotides are TGTGCCAGTAGAAAAGCCGGGACAGGGGGCTCATCGAACTATGGCTACACCTTC. This gives the protein CASRKAGTGGSSNYGYTF.

Concerning this clonotype: This may be a read error, as it is one base from a much larger clone. This rearrangement joins TRBV6-5 to TRBJ1-2; D gene unclear. Germline assignment: CDR1 MNHEY and CDR2 SVGAGI. V was cut by 4 bases and J by 5 bases, with 8 bases left in between. The CDR3 loop spans 12 amino acids. The chain's CDR3 is CASSSVLYGYTF. As DNA, the CDR3 is TGTGCCAGCAGTTCCGTGTTGTATGGCTACACCTTC.